What follows is one T cell receptor beta chain and its context. Its cognate antigen is unknown. V dropped 6 bases and J dropped 4 bases, with 10 bases sitting between them. CDR1 is SNHLY and CDR2 is FYNNEI in the germline V gene. The CDR3 runs to 13 residues. These data belong to a study of OX40 agonist ivuxolimab in advanced cancers. At the level of the study: Patients receiving dose escalation had hepatocellular carcinoma, melanoma, renal cell or head and neck cancer. Study conclusions and caveats: Clonal expansion was among the lowest in partial responders at 0.1-3.0 mg/kg, especially CD8+. CD4+ and CD8+ T cells in blood underwent clonal expansion by week 6 at 0.1 to 3.0 mg/kg.

TCRdb keeps only in-frame clones here, not all; method: immunoSEQ multiplex PCR. The top ten hold 0.4% to 0.5% of the sample, which has 65,000 to 75,000 clones, roughly nine tenths seen once. The material was CD4+ or CD8+ T cells sorted from blood, obtained in a trial of the OX40 agonist ivuxolimab. The rearrangement joins TRBV2 to TRBJ2-1; tentatively, D is TRBD1 (5 bases). This clonotype was obtained from an adult with an advanced solid tumor such as melanoma, head and neck, liver or kidney cancer. The CDR3 region has the DNA TGTGCCAGCAGCCTGAGACAGTACAATGAGCAGTTCTTC. This codes for CASSLRQYNEQFF.